This is a list of T cell receptor beta chains from one sample in a study of human T cells and chemical hapten exposure. TCRdb reprocessed the RACE reads with MiXCR, giving one entry per CDR3 protein. The sample has more than 75,000 distinct CDR3 sequences, roughly 10% seen once. The material sequenced was whole blood, taken in connection with sensitization to the hapten diphenylcyclopropenone (DPC). The source is a woman younger than 45 with alopecia areata. Some clones in this sample may be carry-over from other donors' samples. The CDR3 runs from the conserved cysteine through the conserved F or W. The D gene is left open where the match is weak. Expanded clones are given a class, and other clones once, few, many or no size at all.

d_call	clone_size	v_call	j_call	cdr3_nt	cdr3_aa
.	many	TRBV6-2/TRBV6-3	TRBJ2-4	TGTGCCAGCAGTTTCGGACCCACTCTAGCCAAAAACATTCAGTACTTC	CASSFGPTLAKNIQYF
TRBD2	many	TRBV29-1	TRBJ2-4	TGCAGCGCCAAGACTAGCGGGTTCCAGTACTTC	CSAKTSGFQYF
.	many	TRBV6-2/TRBV6-3	TRBJ2-7	TGTGCCAGCAGTTACTCTAGCGGTCCTTACGAGCAGTACTTC	CASSYSSGPYEQYF
.	many	TRBV10-3	TRBJ2-1	TGTGCCATCAGTGAGTCTGCTTTAGACCGGTTCTTC	CAISESALDRFF
TRBD2	few	TRBV4-3	TRBJ2-7	TGCGCCAGCAGCATAGGACTAGCGGGAGGGCCCGAGCAGTACTTC	CASSIGLAGGPEQYF
.	.	TRBV28	TRBJ1-1	TGTGCCACACAAACAGGGAGCGTAATGAACACTGAAGCTTTCTTT	CATQTGSVMNTEAFF
TRBD1	many	TRBV19	TRBJ1-5	TGTGCCACTGGGACAGTCACCAATCAGCCCCAGCATTTT	CATGTVTNQPQHF
.	many	TRBV11-2	TRBJ1-2	TGTGCCAGCAGCTTAGATCGCCAGACATCGGTACCTTATGGCTACACCTTC	CASSLDRQTSVPYGYTF
.	few	TRBV29-1	TRBJ1-5	TGCAGCGTTGGAGGGCGCAATCAGCCCCAGCATTTT	CSVGGRNQPQHF
.	.	TRBV5-4	TRBJ2-3	TGTGCCAGCAGCTTGAAGGAGGGGACGGATACGCAGTATTTT	CASSLKEGTDTQYF
.	.	TRBV7-9	TRBJ2-3	TGTGCCAGCAGCCGTTCTGGCAACACAGATACGCAGTATTTT	CASSRSGNTDTQYF
.	many	TRBV6-1	TRBJ2-4	TGTGCCAGCAGTCCGACAGAAAACATTCAGTACTTC	CASSPTENIQYF
TRBD2	many	TRBV24-1	TRBJ2-5	TGTGCCACCAGTGGGGAGGGAGGGACGTTCGAGACCCAGTACTTC	CATSGEGGTFETQYF
TRBD1	.	TRBV19	TRBJ2-1	TGTGCCAGTAGCCAGGGGACAGGGAAAAAGGATGAGCAGTTCTTC	CASSQGTGKKDEQFF
.	.	TRBV28	TRBJ2-7	TGTGCCAGCAGTACCTCCGGGTCCACCTACGAGCAGTACTTC	CASSTSGSTYEQYF
TRBD1	.	TRBV27	TRBJ2-5	TGTGCCTTCCCCTCGTCGGACAGGGGGCAAGAGACCCAGTACTTC	CAFPSSDRGQETQYF
TRBD1	.	TRBV28	TRBJ1-5	TGTGCCACCCAACAGGGGGCTGATCAGCCCCAGCATTTT	CATQQGADQPQHF
TRBD1	many	TRBV11-2	TRBJ2-1	TGTGCCAGCAGCTTAGCGGTTCGGGACAGGGGGTCGAGCAATGAGCAGTTCTTC	CASSLAVRDRGSSNEQFF
.	many	TRBV29-1	TRBJ1-1	TGCAGCGTCAGGGACGGAGAGAACACTGAAGCTTTCTTT	CSVRDGENTEAFF
.	many	TRBV29-1	TRBJ2-7	TGCAGCGTTGTCTATGGGGTAGACGAGCAGTACTTC	CSVVYGVDEQYF
TRBD1	many	TRBV29-1	TRBJ1-2	TGCAGCGTTGCATTTGCGGGACAGGGGAAAAACTATGGCTACACCTTC	CSVAFAGQGKNYGYTF
.	many	TRBV28	TRBJ2-5	TGTGCCAGCAGTGCGATAGTCCAAGAGACCCAGTACTTC	CASSAIVQETQYF
.	many	TRBV12-3/TRBV12-4	TRBJ2-3	TGTGCCAGCAGTTTGTGGGCTGGGAGTAGCACAGATACGCAGTATTTT	CASSLWAGSSTDTQYF
TRBD1	many	TRBV7-2	TRBJ1-2	TGTGCCAGCAGCTTAGACTTGGACAGGGTATCTAACTATGGCTACACCTTC	CASSLDLDRVSNYGYTF
.	.	TRBV11-3	TRBJ1-1	TGTGCCAGCAGCTTAGTAGGTCGGACTGAAGCTTTCTTT	CASSLVGRTEAFF
.	many	TRBV6-6	TRBJ2-1	TGTGCCAGCAGTTACGGCTCGTGGGAGCAGTTCTTC	CASSYGSWEQFF
.	.	TRBV14	TRBJ1-1	TGTGCCAGCAGTTCCCAGGTGGGCACTGAAGCTTTCTTT	CASSSQVGTEAFF
.	.	TRBV28	TRBJ1-1	TGTGCCAGCAGCAACCCCCAGGGTGAAGCTTTCTTT	CASSNPQGEAFF
TRBD2	few	TRBV18	TRBJ2-5	TGTGCCAGCTCACAAAGACTAGCGACTGAGACCCAGTACTTC	CASSQRLATETQYF
.	many	TRBV12-3/TRBV12-4	TRBJ2-2	TGTGCCAGCAGTTCACCGCACAGCACCGGGGAGCTGTTTTTT	CASSSPHSTGELFF
.	few	TRBV25-1	TRBJ1-5	TGTGCCAGCAGTGAATCGTCGGACTCAGGCATTCAGCCCCAGCATTTT	CASSESSDSGIQPQHF
.	many	TRBV3-1	TRBJ1-2	TGTGCCAGCAGCCAAGGCGTTAGAGGTAACTATGGCTACACCTTC	CASSQGVRGNYGYTF
.	few	TRBV5-4	TRBJ2-7	TGTGCCAGCAGCTCCGAATCTAGCGACAAGGGCCGTCAGTACTTC	CASSSESSDKGRQYF
.	.	TRBV28	TRBJ2-4	TGTGCCAGCAGTTTTAAGGGATCCTTGAGGTACTTC	CASSFKGSLRYF
TRBD2	.	TRBV14	TRBJ2-1	TGTGCCAGCAGCCAAATGATAGCGGGAAAGCAGTTCTTC	CASSQMIAGKQFF
.	.	TRBV29-1	TRBJ2-6	TGCAGCGTTCCAGAGGGGGCTGGGGCCAACGTCCTGACTTTC	CSVPEGAGANVLTF
.	.	TRBV23-1	TRBJ2-5	TGCGCCAGCAGTCCGTGGCCAGGGGCCCGCGAGACCCAGTACTTC	CASSPWPGARETQYF
.	few	TRBV2	TRBJ1-1	TGTGCCAGCAGTCCTTGGGTCCTGAACACTGAAGCTTTCTTT	CASSPWVLNTEAFF
.	many	TRBV18	TRBJ2-3	TGTGCCAGCTCACCGGACTTAGGCACAGATACGCAGTATTTT	CASSPDLGTDTQYF
.	few	TRBV29-1	TRBJ1-4	TGCAGCGCATTAACAGGGAGTAAACTGTTTTTT	CSALTGSKLFF
TRBD2	many	TRBV11-2	TRBJ2-5	TGTGCCAGCAGCTTACGGGGGGGATCAAGACAAGAGACCCAGTACTTC	CASSLRGGSRQETQYF
TRBD1	many	TRBV28	TRBJ2-3	TGTGCCAGCAGTCTCCACAAAGTTGGGACAGGAGGGATAACAGATACGCAGTATTTT	CASSLHKVGTGGITDTQYF
.	many	TRBV5-5	TRBJ1-6	TGTGCCAGCAGCTTGGCCGGGGAGGGGAGTTCACCCCTCCACTTT	CASSLAGEGSSPLHF
.	.	TRBV29-1	TRBJ2-1	TGCAGCGTACCCCATCACGGAGGGCAGTTCTTC	CSVPHHGGQFF
TRBD1	.	TRBV7-2	TRBJ2-1	TGTGCCAGCAGCCGGGGACAGAACTACAATGAGCAGTTCTTC	CASSRGQNYNEQFF
.	many	TRBV6-6	TRBJ2-7	TGTGCCAGCAGTTACGATCAGTCATACGAGCAGTACTTC	CASSYDQSYEQYF
TRBD1	many	TRBV6-6	TRBJ1-2	TGTGCCAGCAGTACGTACGACAGGGTAAAAGGCTACACCTTC	CASSTYDRVKGYTF
.	few	TRBV5-6	TRBJ1-2	TGTGCCAGCAGCTTGGACAGGACCTATGGCTACACCTTC	CASSLDRTYGYTF
.	.	TRBV28	TRBJ1-5	TGTGCCAGCTTACAGGGCAATCAGCCCCAGCATTTT	CASLQGNQPQHF
TRBD2	.	TRBV5-4	TRBJ2-3	TGTGCCAGCAGCCCGAGGGGACTAGCGGTGAGCACAGATACGCAGTATTTT	CASSPRGLAVSTDTQYF
.	many	TRBV7-9	TRBJ1-1	TGTGCCAGCAGCTACGGACAGTCTTGGACTGAAGCTTTCTTT	CASSYGQSWTEAFF
TRBD2	many	TRBV5-1	TRBJ2-1	TGCGCCAGCAGCTCGGGACTAGCCGAATCCTACAATGAGCAGTTCTTC	CASSSGLAESYNEQFF
.	many	TRBV11-2	TRBJ1-1	TGTGCCAGCAGTTGGTCCCCGGGGAACACTGAAGCTTTCTTT	CASSWSPGNTEAFF
.	few	TRBV14	TRBJ1-1	TGTGCCAGCAGCCCCCGGACAGCGGGGGGAGCTTTCTTT	CASSPRTAGGAFF
.	few	TRBV5-4	TRBJ2-3	TGTGCCAGCAGCTTGGTAGGGCGCGGAGATACGCAGTATTTT	CASSLVGRGDTQYF
.	.	TRBV10-3	TRBJ2-3	TGTGCCATCGCCGGGGGGCGCGCGGGGGATACGCAGTATTTT	CAIAGGRAGDTQYF
TRBD1	many	TRBV9	TRBJ1-4	TGTGCCAGCAGCCCTCGTCCCGGACAGGAAAATGAAAAACTGTTTTTT	CASSPRPGQENEKLFF
TRBD1	many	TRBV2	TRBJ1-6	TGTGCCAGCAGTAGGGACAGGGAAGTTTCACCCCTCCACTTT	CASSRDREVSPLHF
.	.	TRBV28	TRBJ1-1	TGTGCCAGCAGTCTTGTGACCAAAAACACTGAAGCTTTCTTT	CASSLVTKNTEAFF